This record covers a single T cell receptor (beta chain). Its target is not known. Method: immunoSEQ multiplex PCR; TCRdb's copy keeps in-frame clones and lacks some. The sample has about 2.3 million clones; approximately 95% are singletons. The data stem from a study of shared clonotypes between healthy human individuals. Regarding the study as a whole: Memory subsets had estimated richness that was generally smaller than that of naive subsets.

The CDR3 length is 15 residues. V was trimmed by 0 bases and J by 4 bases, leaving 12 bases between them. Germline V gives CDR1 SGHRS, CDR2 YFSETQ. The chain uses TRBV5-1 and TRBJ2-3, with D possibly being TRBD2 (5 bases). Sequencing used naive CD4+ T cells from PBMCs. The subset: CD45RA+ positively selected. The receptor's source is a man in his late teens or twenties in good health. Some clones in this sample may be carry-over from other donors' samples. As DNA, the CDR3 is TGCGCCAGCAGCTTGGGCGGGCGGAACGCAGATACGCAGTATTTT. Protein sequence: CASSLGGRNADTQYF.